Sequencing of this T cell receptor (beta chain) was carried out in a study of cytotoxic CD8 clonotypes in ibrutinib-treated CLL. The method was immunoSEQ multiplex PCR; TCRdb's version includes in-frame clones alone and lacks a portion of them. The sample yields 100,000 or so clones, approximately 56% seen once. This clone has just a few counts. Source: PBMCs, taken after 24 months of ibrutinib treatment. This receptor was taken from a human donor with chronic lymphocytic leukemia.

CDR3 protein: CASSLTASTDTQYF. CDR3 DNA sequence: TGTGCCAGCAGCTTAACCGCTAGCACAGATACGCAGTATTTT. The V gene is TRBV11-3, the J gene TRBJ2-3; D is unclear. The germline CDR1 and CDR2 sequences are SGHNT and YENEEA. V was cut by 2 bases and J by 0 bases, with 6 bases left in between. The CDR3 is 14 amino acids. The whole variable domain, remainder taken from reference TRBV11-3 and TRBJ2-3, is EAGVVQSPRYKIIEKKQPVAFWCNPISGHNTLYWYLQNLGQGPELLIRYENEEAVDDSQLPKDRFSAERLKGVDSTLKIQPAELGDSAVYLCASSLTASTDTQYFGPGTRLTVL.